There are a few counts of the clone carrying this TCR beta chain. Its antigen is not identified. CDR3 length: 15 residues. V lost 6 bases and J lost 4, with 16 bases in between. Germline V gene sequence: CDR1 SGHTA, CDR2 FQGNSA. This specimen comes from a study of response to subunit inactivated influenza vaccine. TCRdb fed the RT-PCR reads into MiXCR, producing one record per CDR3 protein. The sample includes about 700,000 distinct CDR3 sequences, around 16% of them seen just once. Findings of the study overall: Seasonal influenza vaccination, on each occasion, was suggested by the authors to recruit few new T cells.

The rearrangement links TRBV7-2 to TRBJ2-1; unclear D gene. The sequence was collected from a man over 45 who received an inactivated influenza vaccine. This material consisted of PBMCs from blood, taken roughly 13 days after vaccination. The CDR3 protein is CASRNRVDPYNEQFF. CDR3 DNA: TGTGCCAGCAGGAATAGAGTCGACCCGTACAATGAGCAGTTCTTC.